The rows below give T cell receptor beta chains drawn from one sample of a study of cytomegalovirus exposure and HLA in healthy donors. Data came from immunoSEQ multiplex PCR; TCRdb stores just in-frame clones and leaves some out. Of about 73,000 clones in the sample, over 85% were seen once. Sequencing was performed on PBMCs. The receptors originated from a woman younger than 30 in good health and CMV-seropositive. The CDR3 runs from the conserved cysteine through the conserved F or W. A D gene is named only where the DNA matches it firmly. For some rows the clone size is stated as once, few or many, or as a class when expanded; others skip it.

>TRBJ1-2|TRBD1|few|TRBV28
CASSEGQNYGYTF
TGTGCCAGCAGTGAGGGACAGAACTATGGCTACACCTTC
>TRBJ2-7|TRBD2|.|TRBV30
CAWTTGGDEQYF
TGTGCCTGGACCACGGGGGGGGACGAGCAGTACTTC
>TRBJ2-7|.|.|TRBV10-3
CAISNGVSYEQYF
TGTGCCATCAGTAACGGGGTATCCTACGAGCAGTACTTC
>TRBJ2-7|.|.|TRBV21-1
CASSKTFYREPTYEQYF
TGTGCCAGCAGCAAAACCTTCTACAGGGAACCTACCTACGAGCAGTACTTC
>TRBJ2-1|.|.|TRBV2
CASSVDGKGNEQFF
TGTGCCAGCAGTGTGGACGGGAAAGGGAATGAGCAGTTCTTC
>TRBJ2-1|TRBD2|.|TRBV9
CASSVLGTSGRVEQFF
TGTGCCAGCAGCGTATTGGGGACTAGCGGGAGAGTTGAGCAGTTCTTC
>TRBJ1-5|TRBD1|.|TRBV6-4
CASSDGQELMPQHF
TGTGCCAGCAGTGACGGACAGGAATTAATGCCCCAGCATTTT
>TRBJ2-7|TRBD1|.|TRBV5-6
CASSGTGVDEQYF
TGTGCCAGCAGCGGAACAGGGGTTGACGAGCAGTACTTC
>TRBJ2-7|TRBD2|once|TRBV15
CATSRDQGTSSYEQYF
TGTGCCACCAGCAGAGATCAGGGGACTAGCTCCTACGAGCAGTACTTC
>TRBJ2-5|.|.|TRBV11-2
CASSRDTQETQYF
TGTGCCAGCAGCCGGGACACCCAAGAGACCCAGTACTTC
>TRBJ2-5|TRBD1|.|TRBV7-9
CASSLPGRGQETQYF
TGTGCCAGCAGCTTACCGGGCAGGGGGCAAGAGACCCAGTACTTC
>TRBJ2-3|TRBD1|.|TRBV6-5
CASNRQGWTDTQYF
TGTGCCAGCAACAGACAGGGGTGGACAGATACGCAGTATTTT
>TRBJ1-1|.|.|TRBV6-5
CASSQQGMNTEAFF
TGTGCCAGCAGTCAACAGGGCATGAACACTGAAGCTTTCTTT
>TRBJ2-5|.|.|TRBV7-8
CASSLRSKRLETQYF
TGTGCCAGCAGCTTACGGTCGAAGCGGTTGGAGACCCAGTACTTC
>TRBJ2-3|TRBD2|.|TRBV19
CASTSSGLAGGATQYF
TGTGCCAGTACCTCATCCGGACTAGCGGGAGGAGCTACGCAGTATTTT
>TRBJ1-5|TRBD1|.|TRBV6-1
CASSEGTGAGQPQHF
TGTGCCAGCAGTGAAGGGACAGGGGCCGGTCAGCCCCAGCATTTT
>TRBJ2-5|.|.|TRBV19
CASSNIQETQYF
TGTGCTAGTAGCAACATCCAAGAGACCCAGTACTTC
>TRBJ2-7|.|.|TRBV5-1
CASSFQDGYDEQYF
TGCGCCAGCAGCTTTCAGGATGGGTATGACGAGCAGTACTTC
>TRBJ1-4|.|.|TRBV28
CASSLRGGAFEKLFF
TGTGCCAGCAGTTTAAGGGGGGGCGCTTTTGAAAAACTGTTTTTT
>TRBJ1-6|.|once|TRBV7-2
CASSPGRGTNSPLHF
TGTGCCAGCAGCCCAGGACGGGGGACTAATTCACCCCTCCACTTT
>TRBJ2-5|.|once|TRBV15
CATSRDRSTGVGETQYF
TGTGCCACCAGCAGAGATCGGTCCACGGGGGTTGGGGAGACCCAGTACTTC
>TRBJ1-2|.|.|TRBV10-2
CASSSADSYGYTF
TGCGCCAGCAGTAGCGCCGACAGCTATGGCTACACCTTC
>TRBJ1-3|.|.|TRBV28
CASSYYTNSGNTIYF
TGTGCCAGCAGTTACTACACCAACTCTGGAAACACCATATATTTT
>TRBJ2-7|.|.|TRBV28
CASSFVVFRGQRDYEQYF
TGTGCCAGCAGTTTCGTAGTCTTTAGGGGACAACGTGATTACGAGCAGTACTTC
>TRBJ2-7|.|.|TRBV30
CAWGDYEQYF
TGTGCCTGGGGAGATTACGAGCAGTACTTC
>TRBJ2-5|.|.|TRBV7-9
CASSGGEETQYF
TGTGCCAGCAGCGGGGGCGAAGAGACCCAGTACTTC
>TRBJ1-4|.|.|TRBV18
CASSPVWSGREKLFF
TGTGCCAGCTCACCAGTCTGGTCAGGGCGGGAAAAACTGTTTTTT
>TRBJ2-7|.|.|TRBV28
CASSWPRRGSSGQGYYEQYF
TGTGCCAGCAGTTGGCCCCGGCGTGGTTCGTCTGGGCAGGGTTACTACGAGCAGTACTTC
>TRBJ2-7|.|.|TRBV7-8
CASSLQVSYEQYF
TGTGCCAGCAGCTTACAGGTATCCTACGAGCAGTACTTC
>TRBJ1-2|.|.|TRBV7-8
CASSSSRGEELGYTF
TGTGCCAGCAGCTCCAGTAGAGGGGAGGAACTTGGCTACACCTTC
>TRBJ1-5|.|.|TRBV19
CASSAQTGQFYQPQHF
TGTGCCAGTAGTGCCCAAACGGGACAATTTTATCAGCCCCAGCATTTT
>TRBJ2-7|TRBD1|few|TRBV10-3
CAINAGQGASYEQYF
TGTGCCATCAACGCGGGACAGGGGGCTTCCTACGAGCAGTACTTC
>TRBJ2-7|TRBD2|medium-sized|TRBV7-6
CASSSGSSYEQYF
TGTGCCAGCAGCAGCGGGAGCTCCTACGAGCAGTACTTC
>TRBJ2-2|.|.|TRBV6-5
CASSDGRVTGELFF
TGTGCCAGCAGTGACGGGAGAGTCACCGGGGAGCTGTTTTTT
>TRBJ2-7|TRBD1|once|TRBV5-1
CASSTRTGGLLSYEQYF
TGCGCCAGCAGCACGCGGACAGGGGGCCTACTTTCCTACGAGCAGTACTTC
>TRBJ2-4|.|.|TRBV2
CASSARVTKNIQYF
TGTGCCAGCAGTGCTCGGGTTACCAAAAACATTCAGTACTTC
>TRBJ2-1|TRBD1|.|TRBV4-1
CASSQVRDSPREQFF
TGCGCCAGCAGCCAAGTCAGGGACAGTCCGAGAGAGCAGTTCTTC
>TRBJ2-1|TRBD1|.|TRBV15
CATSRGQGALVEQFF
TGTGCCACCAGCAGAGGACAGGGGGCGTTAGTTGAGCAGTTCTTC
>TRBJ2-5|.|.|TRBV28
CASSDTGLGQETQYF
TGTGCCAGCAGTGACACAGGGCTCGGGCAAGAGACCCAGTACTTC
>TRBJ2-6|TRBD1|.|TRBV7-2
CASSSGGSGANVLTF
TGTGCCAGCAGCTCAGGGGGCTCTGGGGCCAACGTCCTGACTTTC
>TRBJ2-2|TRBD2|.|TRBV14
CASSPPGLAGTGELFF
TGTGCCAGCAGCCCTCCGGGACTAGCGGGCACCGGGGAGCTGTTTTTT
>TRBJ2-7|TRBD1|.|TRBV11-2
CASSLGQGSGYEQYF
TGTGCCAGCAGCTTAGGACAGGGGTCAGGCTACGAGCAGTACTTC
>TRBJ2-3|.|.|TRBV29-1
CSVAQGPPPDTQYF
TGCAGCGTTGCCCAGGGTCCACCCCCAGATACGCAGTATTTT
>TRBJ1-5|.|.|TRBV19
CASSSVFQGSNQPQHF
TGTGCCAGTAGTTCCGTCTTTCAGGGGAGCAATCAGCCCCAGCATTTT
>TRBJ1-1|TRBD1|.|TRBV19
CASSPDRGTEAFF
TGTGCCAGTAGCCCGGACAGGGGCACTGAAGCTTTCTTT
>TRBJ2-7|TRBD2|.|TRBV28
CASSPSGSTYEQYF
TGTGCCAGCAGCCCAAGCGGGAGCACCTACGAGCAGTACTTC